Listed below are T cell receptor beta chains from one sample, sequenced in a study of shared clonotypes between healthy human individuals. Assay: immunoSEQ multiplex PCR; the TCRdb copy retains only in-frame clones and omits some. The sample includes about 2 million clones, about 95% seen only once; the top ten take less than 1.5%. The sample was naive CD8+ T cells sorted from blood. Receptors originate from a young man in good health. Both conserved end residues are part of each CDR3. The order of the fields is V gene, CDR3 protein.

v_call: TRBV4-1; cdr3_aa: CASSQRQGTPNYEQYF
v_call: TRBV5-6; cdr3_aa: CASSPLTGEAEAFF
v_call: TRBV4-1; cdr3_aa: CASSQASGVSYEQYF
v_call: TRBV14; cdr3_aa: CASSQVGPGPPEKLFF
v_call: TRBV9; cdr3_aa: CASSDANTREQYF
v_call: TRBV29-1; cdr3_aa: CSVIGGSISDTQYF
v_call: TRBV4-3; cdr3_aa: CASSQDSGGYYNEQFF
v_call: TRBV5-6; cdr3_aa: CASSFSSGGAETQYF
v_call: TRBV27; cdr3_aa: CASVAPSGGYNEQFF
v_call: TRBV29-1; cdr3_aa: CSVEFRDRGSNTEAFF
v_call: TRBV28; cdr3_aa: CASSILTGNTIYF
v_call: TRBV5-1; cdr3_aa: CASSLAIQEVLRFETQYF
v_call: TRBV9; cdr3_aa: CASSELSYGYTF
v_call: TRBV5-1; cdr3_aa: CASSEDRESHEQYF
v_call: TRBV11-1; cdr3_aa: CASSSLTPYEQYF
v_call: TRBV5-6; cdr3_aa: CASSVLGPVGSNEQFF
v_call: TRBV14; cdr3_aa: CASSQEFNSYSPLHF
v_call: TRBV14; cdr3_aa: CASSQYRTSGNTIYF